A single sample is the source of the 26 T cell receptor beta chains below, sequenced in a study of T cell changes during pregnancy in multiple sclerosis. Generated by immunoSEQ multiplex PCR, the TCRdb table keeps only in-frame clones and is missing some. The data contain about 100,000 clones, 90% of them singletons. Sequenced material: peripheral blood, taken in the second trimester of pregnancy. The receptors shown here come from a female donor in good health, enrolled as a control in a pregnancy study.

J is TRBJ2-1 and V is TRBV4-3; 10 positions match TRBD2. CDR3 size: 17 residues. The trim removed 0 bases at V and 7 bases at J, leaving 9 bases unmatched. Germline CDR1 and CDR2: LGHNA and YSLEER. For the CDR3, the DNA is TGCGCCAGCAGCCAAGATAGGTGGACTAGCGGCCTTAATGAGCAGTTCTTC. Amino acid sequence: CASSQDRWTSGLNEQFF.

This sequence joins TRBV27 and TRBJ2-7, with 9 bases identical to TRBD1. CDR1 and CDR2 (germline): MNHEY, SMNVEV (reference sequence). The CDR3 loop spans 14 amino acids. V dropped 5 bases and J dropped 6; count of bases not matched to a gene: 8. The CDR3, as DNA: TGTGCCAGCAGTCCTAGGACAGGGGTGGCCGAGCAGTACTTC. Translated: CASSPRTGVAEQYF.

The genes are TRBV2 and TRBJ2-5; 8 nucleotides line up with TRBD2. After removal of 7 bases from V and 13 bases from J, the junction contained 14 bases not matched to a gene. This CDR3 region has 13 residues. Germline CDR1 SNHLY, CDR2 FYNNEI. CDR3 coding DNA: TGTGCCAGCATCGGGACCGTCGGGGGGGCTGGGTACTTC. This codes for CASIGTVGGAGYF.

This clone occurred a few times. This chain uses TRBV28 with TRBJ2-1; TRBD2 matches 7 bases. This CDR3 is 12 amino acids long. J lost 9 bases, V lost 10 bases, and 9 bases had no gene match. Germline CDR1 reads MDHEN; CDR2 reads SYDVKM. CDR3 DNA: TGTGCCACGGAGCGGGAAAAGTTTGAGCAGTTCTTC. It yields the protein CATEREKFEQFF.

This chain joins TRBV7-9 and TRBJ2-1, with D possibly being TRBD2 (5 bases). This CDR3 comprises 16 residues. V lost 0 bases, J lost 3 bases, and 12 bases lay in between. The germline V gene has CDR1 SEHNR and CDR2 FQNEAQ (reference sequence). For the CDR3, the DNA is TGTGCCAGCAGCTTAGCGCGCGTAGAGGGCTACAATGAGCAGTTCTTC. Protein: CASSLARVEGYNEQFF.

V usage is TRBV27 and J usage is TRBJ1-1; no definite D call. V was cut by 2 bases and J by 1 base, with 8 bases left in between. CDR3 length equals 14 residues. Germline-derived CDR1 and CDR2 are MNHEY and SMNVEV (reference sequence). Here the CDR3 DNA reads TGTGCCAGCAGTTTAATGGGCTGGAACACTGAAGCTTTCTTT. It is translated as CASSLMGWNTEAFF.

Here the CDR3 reads CASSYSTNVKGYTF. The CDR3 nucleotides read TGTGCCAGCAGTTACTCAACAAACGTGAAAGGCTACACCTTC. The rearrangement joins TRBV6-5 to TRBJ1-2, with D unresolved. CDR1 is MNHEY, CDR2 SVGAGI, per germline. V lost 0 bases to trimming and J lost 8 bases, with 13 bases between them. The CDR3 covers 14 residues.

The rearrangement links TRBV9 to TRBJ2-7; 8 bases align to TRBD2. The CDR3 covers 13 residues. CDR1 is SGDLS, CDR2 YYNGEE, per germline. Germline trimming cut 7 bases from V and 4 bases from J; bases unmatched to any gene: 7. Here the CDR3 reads CASGSGTLYEQYF. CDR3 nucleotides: TGTGCCAGCGGTAGCGGGACCCTATACGAGCAGTACTTC.

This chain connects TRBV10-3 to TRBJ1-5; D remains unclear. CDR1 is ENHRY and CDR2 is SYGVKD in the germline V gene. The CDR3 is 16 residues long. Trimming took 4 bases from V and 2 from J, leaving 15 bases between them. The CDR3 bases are TGTGCCATCAGTGGATCGGAAGGCCGGGGCAATCAGCCCCAGCATTTT. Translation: CAISGSEGRGNQPQHF.

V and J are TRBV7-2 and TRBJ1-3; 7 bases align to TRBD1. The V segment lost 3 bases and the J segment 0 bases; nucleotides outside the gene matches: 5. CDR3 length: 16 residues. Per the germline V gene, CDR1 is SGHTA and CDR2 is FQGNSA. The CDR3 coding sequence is TGTGCCAGCAGCTTCCGACAGGGATCCTCTGGAAACACCATATATTTT. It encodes CASSFRQGSSGNTIYF.

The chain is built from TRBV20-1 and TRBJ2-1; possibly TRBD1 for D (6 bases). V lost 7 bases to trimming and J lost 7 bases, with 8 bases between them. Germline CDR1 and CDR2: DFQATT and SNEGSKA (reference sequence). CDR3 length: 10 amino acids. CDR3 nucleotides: TGCAGTGTTCAGGGGAATGAGCAGTTCTTC. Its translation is CSVQGNEQFF.

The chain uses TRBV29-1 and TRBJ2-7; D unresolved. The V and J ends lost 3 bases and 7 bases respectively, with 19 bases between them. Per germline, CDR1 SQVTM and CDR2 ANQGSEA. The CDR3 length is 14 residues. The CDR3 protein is CSVDGPGLSREQYF. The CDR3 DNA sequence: TGCAGCGTTGATGGGCCCGGATTAAGTCGGGAGCAGTACTTC.

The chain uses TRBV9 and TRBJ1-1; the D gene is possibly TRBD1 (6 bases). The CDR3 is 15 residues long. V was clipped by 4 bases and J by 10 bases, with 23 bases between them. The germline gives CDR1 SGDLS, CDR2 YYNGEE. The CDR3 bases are TGTGCCAGCAGCCTAGGGGGGGGAAGGCCGAGTGGAGCTTTCTTT. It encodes CASSLGGGRPSGAFF.

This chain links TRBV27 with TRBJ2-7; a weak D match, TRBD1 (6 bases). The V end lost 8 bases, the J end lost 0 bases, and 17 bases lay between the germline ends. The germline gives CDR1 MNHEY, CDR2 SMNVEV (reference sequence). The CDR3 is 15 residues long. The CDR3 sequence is CASHGRGQSSYEQYF. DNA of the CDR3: TGTGCCAGCCACGGTCGCGGACAGAGCTCCTACGAGCAGTACTTC.

Written as DNA, the CDR3 is TGTGCCAGCAGCTTCCCATTAGGGACAGAGAACACCGGGGAGCTGTTTTTT. The encoded protein is CASSFPLGTENTGELFF. This chain links TRBV5-4 with TRBJ2-2, with 7 bases that match TRBD1. The V gene end was trimmed by 2 bases and the J gene end by 1 base; junction bases not matched to a gene: 8. Germline V CDR1 and CDR2: SGHNT, YYREEE (reference sequence). The CDR3 is made up of 17 amino acids.

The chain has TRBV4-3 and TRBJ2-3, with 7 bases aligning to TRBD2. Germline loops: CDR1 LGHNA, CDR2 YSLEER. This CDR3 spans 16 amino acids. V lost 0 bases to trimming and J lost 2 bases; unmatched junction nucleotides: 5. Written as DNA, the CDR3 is TGCGCCAGCAGCCAAGATTCGGGAGGACCCACAGATACGCAGTATTTT. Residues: CASSQDSGGPTDTQYF.

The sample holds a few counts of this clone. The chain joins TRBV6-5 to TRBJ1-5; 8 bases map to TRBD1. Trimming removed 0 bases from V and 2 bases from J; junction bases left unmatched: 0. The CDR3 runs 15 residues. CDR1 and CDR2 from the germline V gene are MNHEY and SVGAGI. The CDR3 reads CASSYSQGGNQPQHF. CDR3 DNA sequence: TGTGCCAGCAGTTACTCACAGGGGGGCAATCAGCCCCAGCATTTT.

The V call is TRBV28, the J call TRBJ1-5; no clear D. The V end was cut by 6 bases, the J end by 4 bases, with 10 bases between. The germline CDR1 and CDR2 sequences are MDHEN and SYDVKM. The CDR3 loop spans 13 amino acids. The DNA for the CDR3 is TGTGCCAGCAGAAGACTGTCGAATCAGCCCCAGCATTTT. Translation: CASRRLSNQPQHF.

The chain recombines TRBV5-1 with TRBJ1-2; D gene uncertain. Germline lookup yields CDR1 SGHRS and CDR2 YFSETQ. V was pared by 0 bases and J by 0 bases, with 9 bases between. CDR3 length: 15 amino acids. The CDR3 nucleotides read TGCGCCAGCAGCTTGGTCGGCGGTTCTAACTATGGCTACACCTTC. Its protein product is CASSLVGGSNYGYTF.

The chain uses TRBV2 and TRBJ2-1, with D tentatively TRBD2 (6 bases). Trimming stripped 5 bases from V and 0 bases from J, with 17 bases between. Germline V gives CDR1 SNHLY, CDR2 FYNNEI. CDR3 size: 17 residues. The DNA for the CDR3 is TGTGCCAGCAGTCCCCGAGGAGGGGCAAACTCCTACAATGAGCAGTTCTTC. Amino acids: CASSPRGGANSYNEQFF.

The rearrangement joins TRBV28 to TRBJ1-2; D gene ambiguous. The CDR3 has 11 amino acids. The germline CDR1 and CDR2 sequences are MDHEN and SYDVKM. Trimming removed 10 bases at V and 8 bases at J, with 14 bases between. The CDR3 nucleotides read TGTGCCACGGTGAGGGATGGCGGCTACACCTTC. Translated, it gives CATVRDGGYTF.

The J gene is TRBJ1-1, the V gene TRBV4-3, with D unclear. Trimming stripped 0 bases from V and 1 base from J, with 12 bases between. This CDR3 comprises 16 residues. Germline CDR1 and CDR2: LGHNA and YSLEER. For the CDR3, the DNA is TGCGCCAGCAGCCAAGAAATTATACGGGGGAACACTGAAGCTTTCTTT. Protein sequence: CASSQEIIRGNTEAFF.

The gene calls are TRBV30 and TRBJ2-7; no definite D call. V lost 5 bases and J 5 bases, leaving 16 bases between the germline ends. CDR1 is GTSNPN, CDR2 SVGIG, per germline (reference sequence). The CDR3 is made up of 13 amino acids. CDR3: CAWVRLGRNEQYF. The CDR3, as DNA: TGTGCCTGGGTGCGGCTAGGAAGAAACGAGCAGTACTTC.

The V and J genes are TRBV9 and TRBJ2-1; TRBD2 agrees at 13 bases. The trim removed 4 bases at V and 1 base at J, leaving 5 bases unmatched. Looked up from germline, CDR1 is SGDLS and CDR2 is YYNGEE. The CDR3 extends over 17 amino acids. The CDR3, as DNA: TGTGCCAGCAGCACAAGACTAGCGGGAGGTTCCTACAATGAGCAGTTCTTC. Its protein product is CASSTRLAGGSYNEQFF.

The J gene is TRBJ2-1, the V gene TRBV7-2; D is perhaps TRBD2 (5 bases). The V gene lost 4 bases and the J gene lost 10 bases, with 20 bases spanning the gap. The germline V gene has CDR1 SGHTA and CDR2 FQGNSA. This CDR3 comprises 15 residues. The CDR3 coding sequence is TGTGCCAGCAGCTCTAAAAACGGGCTAGCCGGCGAGCAGTTCTTC. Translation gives CASSSKNGLAGEQFF. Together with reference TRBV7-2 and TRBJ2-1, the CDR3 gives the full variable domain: GAGVSQSPSNKVTEKGKDVELRCDPISGHTALYWYRQSLGQGLEFLIYFQGNSAPDKSGLPSDRFSAERTGGSVSTLTIQRTQQEDSAVYLCASSSKNGLAGEQFFGPGTRLTVL.

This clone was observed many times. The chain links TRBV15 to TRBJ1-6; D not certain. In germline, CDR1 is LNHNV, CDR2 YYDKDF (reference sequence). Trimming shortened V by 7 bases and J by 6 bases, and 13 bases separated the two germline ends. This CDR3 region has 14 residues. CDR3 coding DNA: TGTGCCACCACAAGCGCTCAAGTTAATTCACCCCTCCACTTT. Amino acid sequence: CATTSAQVNSPLHF.